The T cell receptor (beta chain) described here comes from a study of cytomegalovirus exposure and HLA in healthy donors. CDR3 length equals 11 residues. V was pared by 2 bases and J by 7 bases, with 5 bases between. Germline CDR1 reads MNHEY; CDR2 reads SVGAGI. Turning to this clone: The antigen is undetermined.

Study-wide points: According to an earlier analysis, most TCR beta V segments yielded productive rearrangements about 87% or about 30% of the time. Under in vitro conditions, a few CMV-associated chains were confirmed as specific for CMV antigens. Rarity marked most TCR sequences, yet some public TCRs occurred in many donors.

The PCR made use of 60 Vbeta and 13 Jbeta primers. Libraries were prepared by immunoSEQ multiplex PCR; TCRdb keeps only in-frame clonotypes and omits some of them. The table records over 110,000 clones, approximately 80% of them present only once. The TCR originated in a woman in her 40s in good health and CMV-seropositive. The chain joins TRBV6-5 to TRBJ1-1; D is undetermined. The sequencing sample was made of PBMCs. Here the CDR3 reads CASSYNYEAFF. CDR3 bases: TGTGCCAGCAGTTACAACTATGAAGCTTTCTTT.